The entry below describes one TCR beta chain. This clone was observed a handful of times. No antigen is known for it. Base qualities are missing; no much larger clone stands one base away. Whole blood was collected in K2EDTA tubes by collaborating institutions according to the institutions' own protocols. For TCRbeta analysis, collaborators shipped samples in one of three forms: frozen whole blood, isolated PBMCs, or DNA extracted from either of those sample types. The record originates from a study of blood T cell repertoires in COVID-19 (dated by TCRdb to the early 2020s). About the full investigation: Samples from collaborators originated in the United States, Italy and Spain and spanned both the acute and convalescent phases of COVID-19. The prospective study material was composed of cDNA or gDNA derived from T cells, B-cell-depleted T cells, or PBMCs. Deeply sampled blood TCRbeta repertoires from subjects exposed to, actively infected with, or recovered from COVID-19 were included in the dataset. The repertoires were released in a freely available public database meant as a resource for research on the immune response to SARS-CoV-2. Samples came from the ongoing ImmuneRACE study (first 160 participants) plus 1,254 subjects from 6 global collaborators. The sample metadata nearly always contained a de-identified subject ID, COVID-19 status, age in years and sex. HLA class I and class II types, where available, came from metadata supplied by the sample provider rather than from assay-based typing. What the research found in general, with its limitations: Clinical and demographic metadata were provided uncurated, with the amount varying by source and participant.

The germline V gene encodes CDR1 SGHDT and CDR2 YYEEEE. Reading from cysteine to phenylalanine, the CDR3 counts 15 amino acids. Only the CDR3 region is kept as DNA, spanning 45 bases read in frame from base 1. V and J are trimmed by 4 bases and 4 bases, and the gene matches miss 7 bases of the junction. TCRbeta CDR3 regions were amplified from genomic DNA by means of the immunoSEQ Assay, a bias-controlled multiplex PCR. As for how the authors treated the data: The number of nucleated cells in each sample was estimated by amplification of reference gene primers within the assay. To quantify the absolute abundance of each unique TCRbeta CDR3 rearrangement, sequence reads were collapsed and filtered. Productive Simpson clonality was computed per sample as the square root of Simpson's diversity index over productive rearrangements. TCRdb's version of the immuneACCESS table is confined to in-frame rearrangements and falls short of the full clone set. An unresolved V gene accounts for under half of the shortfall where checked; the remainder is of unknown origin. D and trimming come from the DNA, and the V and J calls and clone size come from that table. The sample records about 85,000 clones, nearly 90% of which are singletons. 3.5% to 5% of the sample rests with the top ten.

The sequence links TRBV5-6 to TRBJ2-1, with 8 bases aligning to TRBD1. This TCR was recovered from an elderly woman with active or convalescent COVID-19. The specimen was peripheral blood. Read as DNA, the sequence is TGTGCCAGCAGCCTTCAGGGGGCCTCGTACAATGAGCAGTTCTTC. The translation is CASSLQGASYNEQFF. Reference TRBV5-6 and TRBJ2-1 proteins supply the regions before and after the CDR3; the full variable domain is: DAGVTQSPTHLIKTRGQQVTLRCSPKSGHDTVSWYQQALGQGPQFIFQYYEEEERQRGNFPDRFSGHQFPNYSSELNVNALLLGDSALYLCASSLQGASYNEQFFGPGTRLTVL.